A selection of T cell receptor beta chains follows, all from one sample in a study of T cells in Graves' hyperthyroidism and ophthalmopathy. One entry per CDR3 protein, called by TCRdb with MiXCR from the multiplex PCR reads. The data show some 360,000 distinct CDR3 sequences, over 15% seen once. Sequencing input: blood. These TCRs come from a woman aged 40 to 49 with Graves' ophthalmopathy. Each CDR3 is given with its conserved first and last residue. The D gene is left open where the match is weak. Clone size is stated in some rows and not others, as once, few, many or a class when expanded.

d_gene | abundance | len | j_gene | v_gene | CDR3nt | CDR3aa
- | few | 16 | TRBJ2-7 | TRBV12-3/TRBV12-4 | TGTGCCATCAGTCCATCGCTAGCGTTTGTATCCTACGAGCAGTACTTC | CAISPSLAFVSYEQYF
- | many | 14 | TRBJ1-1 | TRBV7-3 | TGTGCCAGCAGCCCTACGGGACGGGGCACTGAAGCTTTCTTT | CASSPTGRGTEAFF
- | many | 13 | TRBJ1-1 | TRBV13 | TGTGCCAGCACCAAAGGGGGGGGCGCGGAAGCTTTCTTT | CASTKGGGAEAFF
- | many | 14 | TRBJ1-1 | TRBV6-5 | TGTGCCAGCAGATACAGGCAGATGGACACTGAAGCTTTCTTT | CASRYRQMDTEAFF
- | many | 12 | TRBJ2-5 | TRBV20-1 | TGCAGTGCTACCCAGGGCCAAGAGACCCAGTACTTC | CSATQGQETQYF
- | many | 13 | TRBJ1-1 | TRBV28 | TGTGCCAGCAGTTTCAAGGCAATAACTGAAGCTTTCTTT | CASSFKAITEAFF
- | - | 16 | TRBJ1-5 | TRBV12-3/TRBV12-4 | TGTGCCAGCAGTCCGGCGGGCCAAGTTAGCAATCAGCCCCAGCTTTTT | CASSPAGQVSNQPQLF
TRBD1 | many | 13 | TRBJ2-7 | TRBV20-1 | TGCAGTGCTAGGACAGGGAAGAGCTACGAGCAGTACTTC | CSARTGKSYEQYF
TRBD1 | many | 14 | TRBJ2-2 | TRBV24-1 | TGTGCCACCAGCGACAGGGCATACACCGGGGAGCTGTTTTTT | CATSDRAYTGELFF
- | few | 14 | TRBJ2-1 | TRBV18 | TGTGCCAGCCCTCACAGGAGCTCCTACAATGAGCAGTTCTTC | CASPHRSSYNEQFF
TRBD2 | - | 14 | TRBJ2-5 | TRBV6-1 | TGTGCCAGCAGTGCCCGGGGGGGCGGGCAGACCCAGTACTTC | CASSARGGGQTQYF
- | - | 15 | TRBJ2-7 | TRBV15 | TGTGCCACCAGCAGAGGGGGCCTGCCCCGCTACGAGCAGTACTTC | CATSRGGLPRYEQYF
- | many | 14 | TRBJ1-3 | TRBV7-2 | TGTGCCAGCAGCTTACTTAAGGCCGGAAACACCATATATTTT | CASSLLKAGNTIYF
- | - | 16 | TRBJ1-3 | TRBV11-2 | TGTGCCAGCAGCTTTAATATGGGGGGAATTGGAAACACCATATATTTT | CASSFNMGGIGNTIYF
TRBD1 | many | 15 | TRBJ1-5 | TRBV30 | TGTGCCTGGAAACCACAGGGGTATAGCAATCAGCCCCAGCATTTT | CAWKPQGYSNQPQHF
- | many | 14 | TRBJ1-5 | TRBV30 | TGTGCCTGGAGTGCCGCACGGCAAGGACAGCCCCAGCATTTT | CAWSAARQGQPQHF
TRBD1 | many | 14 | TRBJ1-3 | TRBV12-3/TRBV12-4 | TGTGCCAGCAGCCTCGGGACAGCTGGAAACACCATATATTTT | CASSLGTAGNTIYF
- | many | 16 | TRBJ2-2 | TRBV30 | TGTGCCTGGAGTCCGGATGGTCTTGTGTACACCGGGGAGCTGTTTTTT | CAWSPDGLVYTGELFF
- | many | 10 | TRBJ2-5 | TRBV20-1 | TGCAGTGCTAGGCAAGAGACCCAGTACTTC | CSARQETQYF
- | - | 14 | TRBJ2-7 | TRBV6-1 | TGTGCCAGCAGTGGCATGGGGCCCTCCTACGAGCAGTACTTC | CASSGMGPSYEQYF
- | many | 12 | TRBJ1-1 | TRBV6-5 | TGTGCCAGCAGAGGATGGAACACTGAAGCTTTCTTT | CASRGWNTEAFF
- | many | 13 | TRBJ1-2 | TRBV12-3/TRBV12-4 | TGTGCCAGCAGTTTGACAGAAAGCTATGGCTACACCTTC | CASSLTESYGYTF
- | few | 14 | TRBJ2-2 | TRBV10-3 | TGTGCCATCAGTGAGGGCTCCTCGACCGGGGAGCTGTTTTTT | CAISEGSSTGELFF
TRBD1 | many | 14 | TRBJ1-1 | TRBV5-1 | TGCGCCAGCAGCTTGGACAGGGGGGCGACTGAAGCTTTCTTT | CASSLDRGATEAFF
- | many | 14 | TRBJ2-7 | TRBV13 | TGTGCCAGCAGCTTAAAGCAGAGCTCCTACGAGCAGTACTTC | CASSLKQSSYEQYF
TRBD1 | many | 19 | TRBJ2-6 | TRBV4-1 | TGCGCCAGCAGCCAAGATCCGGGACAGGGGACCTCTGGGGCCAACGTCCTGACTTTC | CASSQDPGQGTSGANVLTF
TRBD1 | many | 15 | TRBJ1-1 | TRBV29-1 | TGCAGCGTTGAAGGGGTTCTCAGGGGGCGAACTGAAGCTTTCTTT | CSVEGVLRGRTEAFF
- | many | 13 | TRBJ2-5 | TRBV5-6 | TGTGCCAGCAAACCGGGGGTGGGAGAGACCCAGTACTTC | CASKPGVGETQYF
- | - | 13 | TRBJ1-1 | TRBV6-1 | TGTGCCAGCAGTATGACGCCCAGGGTTGAAGCTTTCTTT | CASSMTPRVEAFF
TRBD1 | - | 14 | TRBJ1-1 | TRBV18 | TGTGCCAGCTCTCAAGACAGGGTATACACTGAAGCTTTCTTT | CASSQDRVYTEAFF
- | many | 20 | TRBJ1-3 | TRBV12-3/TRBV12-4 | TGTGCCAGCAGTTTCGACCCGCCGGCCAGGGGAAGTAGCTTTGGAAACACCATATATTTT | CASSFDPPARGSSFGNTIYF
- | - | 11 | TRBJ1-1 | TRBV28 | TGTGCCATCAGTTTACCAACTGAAGCTTACTTT | CAISLPTEAYF
TRBD1 | many | 15 | TRBJ1-1 | TRBV7-9 | TGTGCCAGCAGCCATAATCGACAGGGGAACACTGAAGCTTTCTTT | CASSHNRQGNTEAFF
- | many | 13 | TRBJ2-7 | TRBV5-4 | TGTGCCAGCAGCCGGGACGCGACCTACGAGCAGTACTTC | CASSRDATYEQYF
- | many | 17 | TRBJ2-7 | TRBV5-4 | TGTGCCAGCAGCTTGTTGCTGGAGTGGCGGGGTGGCTACGAGCAGTACTTC | CASSLLLEWRGGYEQYF
- | few | 14 | TRBJ2-5 | TRBV6-5 | TGTGCCAGCAGTTACTCCTTCATGGTAAAGACCCAGTACTTC | CASSYSFMVKTQYF
- | - | 13 | TRBJ2-7 | TRBV28 | TGTGCCAGCAGACATACGGAATCCTACGAGCAGTCCTTC | CASRHTESYEQSF
- | many | 11 | TRBJ1-5 | TRBV12-5 | TGTGCTAGTGGCTCTGAGCAGCCCCAGCATTTT | CASGSEQPQHF
TRBD1 | many | 15 | TRBJ2-2 | TRBV12-3/TRBV12-4 | TGTGCCAGCCCAAGACAGGGGGCCGGCACCGGGGAGCTGTTTTTT | CASPRQGAGTGELFF